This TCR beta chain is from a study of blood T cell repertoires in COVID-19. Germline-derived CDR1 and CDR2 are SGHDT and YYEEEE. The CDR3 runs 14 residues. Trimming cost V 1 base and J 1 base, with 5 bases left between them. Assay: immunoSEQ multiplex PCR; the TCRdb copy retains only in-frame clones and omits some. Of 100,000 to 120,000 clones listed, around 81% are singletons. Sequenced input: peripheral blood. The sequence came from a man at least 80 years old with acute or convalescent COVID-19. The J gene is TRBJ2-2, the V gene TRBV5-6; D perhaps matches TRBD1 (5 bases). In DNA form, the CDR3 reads TGTGCCAGCAGCTTGAGGGGGAACACCGGGGAGCTGTTTTTT. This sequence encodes CASSLRGNTGELFF.